This T cell receptor beta chain was sequenced during a study of graft-versus-host responses after intestinal transplantation. Study-level background: Each of the recipients got a multivisceral, liver-intestinal, or isolated intestinal transplant. The study gave all recipients anti-thymocyte globulin induction, then tacrolimus and steroids for approximately 3 years. The study's findings and limits: Peak GvH clone levels in circulation were associated with early post-transplant HvG declines. Recipient marrow showed GvH clones, some seen first in ileum or blood.

Profiling relied on immunoSEQ multiplex PCR, and the TCRdb table lists in-frame clones only, not all of them. The data hold just over 20,000 clones, with almost 95% observed a single time. Trimming took 0 bases from V and 7 from J; bases not matched to a gene: 10. This CDR3 is 17 amino acids long. From germline, CDR1 is SGHTA and CDR2 FQGNSA. Notes on this clone: What it binds is not known.

Sequenced here: PBMCs, sampled roughly 260 days after intestinal transplant. The rearrangement uses TRBV7-2 and TRBJ2-1; 9 bases are a match to TRBD2. This clonotype was sampled from a human patient who received an intestinal transplant, so some T cells may come from the graft donor. The CDR3 region is CASSLALLAGDVNEQFF. CDR3 nucleotides: TGTGCCAGCAGCTTAGCGCTATTAGCGGGAGACGTGAATGAGCAGTTCTTC.